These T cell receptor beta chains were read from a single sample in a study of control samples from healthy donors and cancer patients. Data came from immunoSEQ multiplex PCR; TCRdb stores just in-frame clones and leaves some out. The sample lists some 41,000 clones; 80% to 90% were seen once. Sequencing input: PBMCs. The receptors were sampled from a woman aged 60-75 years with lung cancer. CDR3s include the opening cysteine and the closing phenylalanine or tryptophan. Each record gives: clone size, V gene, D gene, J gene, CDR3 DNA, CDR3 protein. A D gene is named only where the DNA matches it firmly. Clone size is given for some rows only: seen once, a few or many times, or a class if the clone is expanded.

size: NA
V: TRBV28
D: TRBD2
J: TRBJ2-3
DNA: TGTGCCAGCAGTTTGAGGGAGGGCCGGGATACGCAGTATTTT
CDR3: CASSLREGRDTQYF

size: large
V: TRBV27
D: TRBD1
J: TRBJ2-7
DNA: TGTGCCAGCAGTTTAAGGGTTCGGAGGGCCGGGACAGGGAATGCCTACGAGCAGTACTTC
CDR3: CASSLRVRRAGTGNAYEQYF

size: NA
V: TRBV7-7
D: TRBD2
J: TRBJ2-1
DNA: TGTGCCAGCAGCTTAGCGCCTAGCGGGAGGCCTTCCTACAATGAGCAGTTCTTC
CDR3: CASSLAPSGRPSYNEQFF

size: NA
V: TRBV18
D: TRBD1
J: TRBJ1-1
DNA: TGTGCCAGCTCCCCTCGGACAGGGTTAAACACTGAAGCTTTCTTT
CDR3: CASSPRTGLNTEAFF

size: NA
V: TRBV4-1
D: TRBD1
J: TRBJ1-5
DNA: TGCGCCAGCAGCCAAGGGGACAGGGCTAAGCCCCAGCATTTT
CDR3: CASSQGDRAKPQHF

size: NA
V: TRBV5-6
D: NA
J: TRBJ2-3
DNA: TGTGCCAGCAGCTTGCAAGACCCCCGGCAGTATTTT
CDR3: CASSLQDPRQYF

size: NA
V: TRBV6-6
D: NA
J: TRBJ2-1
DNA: TGTGCCAGCAGTCCGCGGGGGCTAAGCTCCTACAATGAGCAGTTCTTC
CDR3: CASSPRGLSSYNEQFF

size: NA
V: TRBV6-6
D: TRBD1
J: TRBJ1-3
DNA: TGTGCCAGCGATCCCGGGACAGGGGACTCTGGAAACACCATATATTTT
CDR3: CASDPGTGDSGNTIYF

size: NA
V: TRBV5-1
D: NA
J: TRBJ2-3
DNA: TGCGCCAGCAGCTTTGCGGGGGCTAGCACAGATACGCAGTATTTT
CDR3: CASSFAGASTDTQYF

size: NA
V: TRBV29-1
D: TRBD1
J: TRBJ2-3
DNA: TGCAGCGTTGAGGACAGGGAGCGGCTGGATACGCAGTATTTT
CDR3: CSVEDRERLDTQYF

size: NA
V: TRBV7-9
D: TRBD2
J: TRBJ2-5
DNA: TGTGCCAGCAGCGTCGGACTAGCGGAAGAGACCCAGTACTTC
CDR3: CASSVGLAEETQYF

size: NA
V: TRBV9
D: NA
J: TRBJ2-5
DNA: TGTGCCAGCAGCGTAGGATGGGGGAGAGGAGAGACCCAGTACTTC
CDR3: CASSVGWGRGETQYF

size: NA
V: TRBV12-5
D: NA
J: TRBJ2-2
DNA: TGTGCTAGTGGTTCCGTTAGGGTGAGGGCCGGGGAGCTGTTTTTT
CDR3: CASGSVRVRAGELFF

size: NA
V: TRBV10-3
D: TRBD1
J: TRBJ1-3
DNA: TGTGCCATCAGCGCCAAAGGGGGCGATTCTGGAAACACCATATATTTT
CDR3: CAISAKGGDSGNTIYF

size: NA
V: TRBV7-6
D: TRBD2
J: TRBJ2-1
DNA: TGTGCCAGCAGCGTTATCCCCTCGGCGGGAGGGGACAATGAGCAGTTCTTC
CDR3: CASSVIPSAGGDNEQFF

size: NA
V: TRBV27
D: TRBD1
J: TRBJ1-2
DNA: TGTGCCAGCAGTTCTGGGACAGGGGAGTCTGGCTACACCTTC
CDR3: CASSSGTGESGYTF

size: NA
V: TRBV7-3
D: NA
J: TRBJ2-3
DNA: TGTGCCAGCAGCTGGGAGGAAAACGGGACTAGCACAGATACGCAGTATTTT
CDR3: CASSWEENGTSTDTQYF

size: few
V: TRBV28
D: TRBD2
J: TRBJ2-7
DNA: TGTGCCAGCAGTTTATATACGGCTAGCGGGACGTACGAGCAGTACTTC
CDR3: CASSLYTASGTYEQYF

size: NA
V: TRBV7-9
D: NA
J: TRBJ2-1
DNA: TGTGCCAGCAGCTTAGGCGAGATCGCCTACAATGAGCAGTTCTTC
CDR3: CASSLGEIAYNEQFF

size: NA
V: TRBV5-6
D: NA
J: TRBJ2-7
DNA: TGTGCCAGCAGCCGGGTCTCAAGGGGCGAGCAGTACTTC
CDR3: CASSRVSRGEQYF

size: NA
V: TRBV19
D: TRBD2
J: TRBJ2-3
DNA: TGTGCCAGTAGTATATCAACAGGACTAGCGGGTCCCGATACGCAGTATTTT
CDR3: CASSISTGLAGPDTQYF

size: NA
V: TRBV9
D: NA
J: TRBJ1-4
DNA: TGTGCCAGCTCTCCAACGATGGCACAGCCGAATGAAAAACTGTTTTTT
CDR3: CASSPTMAQPNEKLFF

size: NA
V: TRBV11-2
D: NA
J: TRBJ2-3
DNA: TGTGCCAGCAGCTTTGGTTTAGGGGACTCCGAAGATACGCAGTATTTT
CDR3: CASSFGLGDSEDTQYF

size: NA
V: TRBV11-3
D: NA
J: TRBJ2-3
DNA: TGTGCCAGCAGCCCTAGCAGCGGATACACAGATACGCAGTATTTT
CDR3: CASSPSSGYTDTQYF

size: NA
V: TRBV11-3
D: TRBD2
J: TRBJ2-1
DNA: TGTGCCAGCAGTCTAGAAAGGGAGGGTGAGCAGTTCTTC
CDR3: CASSLEREGEQFF

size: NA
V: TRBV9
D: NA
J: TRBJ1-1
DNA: TGTGCCAGCAGCCCCCGCGGGAACACTGAAGCTTTCTTT
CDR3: CASSPRGNTEAFF

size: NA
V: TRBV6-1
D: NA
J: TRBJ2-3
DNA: TGTGCCAGCAGCCACGGGGGCGGGAGTGGGGGTACGCAGTATTTT
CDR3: CASSHGGGSGGTQYF

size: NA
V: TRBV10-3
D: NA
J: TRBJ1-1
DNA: TGTGCCATCAGTGAGTCAGACCCCACGATGGGCACTGAAGCTTTCTTT
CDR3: CAISESDPTMGTEAFF

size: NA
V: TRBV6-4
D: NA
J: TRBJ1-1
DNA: TGTGCCAGCAGTGACTCGGCGAACAGAGCTTTCTTT
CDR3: CASSDSANRAFF

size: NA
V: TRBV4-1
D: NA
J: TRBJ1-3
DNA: TGCGCCAGCAGCCATAGCCGGGAAGGGGGAAACACCATATATTTT
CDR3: CASSHSREGGNTIYF

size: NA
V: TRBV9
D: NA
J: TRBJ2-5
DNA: TGTGCCAGCAGCAAAGGCAGGGGACAAGAGACCCAGTACTTC
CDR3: CASSKGRGQETQYF

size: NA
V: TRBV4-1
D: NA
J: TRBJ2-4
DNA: TGCGCCAGCAGCCAAGGCCGGCAGGGCCCTCTCGCCAAAAACATTCAGTACTTC
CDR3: CASSQGRQGPLAKNIQYF

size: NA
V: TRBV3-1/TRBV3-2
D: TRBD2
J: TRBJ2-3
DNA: TGTGCCAGCAGCCAAATTTTGGGCGGGAGGTCCGTGGCAGATACGCAGTATTTT
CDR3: CASSQILGGRSVADTQYF

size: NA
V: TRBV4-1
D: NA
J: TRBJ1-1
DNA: TGCGCCAGCAGCCCCCTCCCTAACACTGAAGCTTTCTTT
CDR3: CASSPLPNTEAFF

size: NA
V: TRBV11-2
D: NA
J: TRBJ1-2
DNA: TGTGCCAGCAGCCCTATCCGGGACACCAACTATGGCTACACCTTC
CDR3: CASSPIRDTNYGYTF

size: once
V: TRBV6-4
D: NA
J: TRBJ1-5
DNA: TGTGCCAGCAGATACCGGGACGCAGCGGGGGCTTGGCAGCCCCAGCATTTT
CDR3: CASRYRDAAGAWQPQHF

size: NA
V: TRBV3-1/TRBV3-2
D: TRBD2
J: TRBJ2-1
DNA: TGTGCCAGCAGCCAAGATGGACTAGCGGGGCGGGTTCAGTTCTTC
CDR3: CASSQDGLAGRVQFF

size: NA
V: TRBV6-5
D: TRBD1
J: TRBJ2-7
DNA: TGTGCTAGCAATCAACGGGACAGGGATAGGGAGCAGTACTTC
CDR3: CASNQRDRDREQYF

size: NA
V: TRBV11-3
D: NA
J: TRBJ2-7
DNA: TGTGCCAGCAGCTTAGAATCACCCTACGAGCAGTACTTC
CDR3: CASSLESPYEQYF

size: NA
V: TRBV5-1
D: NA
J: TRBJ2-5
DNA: TGCGCCAGCAGCTGGCTGACAGGTCAAGAGACCCAGTACTTC
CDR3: CASSWLTGQETQYF

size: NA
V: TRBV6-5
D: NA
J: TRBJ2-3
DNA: TGTGCCAGCAGTTACACGGCTAGCACAGATACGCAGTATTTT
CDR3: CASSYTASTDTQYF

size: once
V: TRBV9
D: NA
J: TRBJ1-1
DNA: TGTGCCAGCAGCGTAGAGGGAATGGGCAGCAAAGCTTTCTTT
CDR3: CASSVEGMGSKAFF

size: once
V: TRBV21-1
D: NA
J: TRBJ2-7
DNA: TGTGCCAGCAGGTACCTTTCGGGACTAGCGGTCTTAGAGCAGTACTTC
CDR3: CASRYLSGLAVLEQYF

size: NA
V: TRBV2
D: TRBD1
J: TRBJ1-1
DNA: TGTGCCAGCAGTGGTAGACAGGGGGCAGGGATCACTGAAGCTTTCTTT
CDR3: CASSGRQGAGITEAFF

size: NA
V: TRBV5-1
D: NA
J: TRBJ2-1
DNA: TGCGCCAGCAGCTTGGAGGGAGAGGCTGAGCAGTTCTTC
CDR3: CASSLEGEAEQFF

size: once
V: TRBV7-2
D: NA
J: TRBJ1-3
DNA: TGTGCCAGCAGCTCACCCCCGGGACTAACAGACACCATATATTTT
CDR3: CASSSPPGLTDTIYF

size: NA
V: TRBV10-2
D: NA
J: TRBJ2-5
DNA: TGCGCCAGCAGTGAGGGGCTACCCTTCCAAGAGACCCAGTACTTC
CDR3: CASSEGLPFQETQYF

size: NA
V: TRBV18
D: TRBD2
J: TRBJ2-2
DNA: TGTGCCAGCTCAAGGACTAGCGAGAACACCGGGGAGCTGTTTTTT
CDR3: CASSRTSENTGELFF

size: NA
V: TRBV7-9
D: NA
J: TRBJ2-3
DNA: TGTGCCAGCAGCTTAGCGGTCACAGATACGCAGTATTTT
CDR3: CASSLAVTDTQYF

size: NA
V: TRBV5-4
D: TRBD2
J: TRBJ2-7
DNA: TGTGCCAGCAGCCCCGGGACTAGCGGATCCGGCTACGAGCAGTACTTC
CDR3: CASSPGTSGSGYEQYF

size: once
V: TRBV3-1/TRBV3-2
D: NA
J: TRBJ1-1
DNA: TGTGCCAGCAGCCTTGCGTCGGGGGGGGACGACACTGAAGCTTTCTTT
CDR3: CASSLASGGDDTEAFF

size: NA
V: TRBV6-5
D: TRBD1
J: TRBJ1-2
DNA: TGTGCCAGCAGGGGACAGGGAGAGCACTATGGCTACACCTTC
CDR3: CASRGQGEHYGYTF

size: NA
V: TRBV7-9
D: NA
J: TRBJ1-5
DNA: TGTGCCAGCAGCTTCTACAAGGGTAGCAATCAGCCCCAGCATTTT
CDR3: CASSFYKGSNQPQHF

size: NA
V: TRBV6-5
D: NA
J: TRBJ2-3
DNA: TGTGCCAGCATTAAGACAGACACAGATACGCAGTATTTT
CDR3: CASIKTDTDTQYF

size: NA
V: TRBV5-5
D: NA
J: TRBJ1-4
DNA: TGTGCCAGCAGCCTGTCCATCGGGGATGAAAAACTGTTTTTT
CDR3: CASSLSIGDEKLFF